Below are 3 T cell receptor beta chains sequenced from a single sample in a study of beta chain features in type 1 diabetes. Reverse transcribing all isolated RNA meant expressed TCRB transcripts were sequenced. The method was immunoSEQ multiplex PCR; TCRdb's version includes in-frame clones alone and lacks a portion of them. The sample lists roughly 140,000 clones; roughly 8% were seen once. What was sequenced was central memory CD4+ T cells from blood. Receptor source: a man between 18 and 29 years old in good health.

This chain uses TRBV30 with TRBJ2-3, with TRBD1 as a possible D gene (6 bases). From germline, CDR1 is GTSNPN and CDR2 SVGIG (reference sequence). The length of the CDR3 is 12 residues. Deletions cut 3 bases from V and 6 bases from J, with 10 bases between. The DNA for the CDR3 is TGTGCCTGGAGGAATACAGGGGATACGCAGTATTTT. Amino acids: CAWRNTGDTQYF. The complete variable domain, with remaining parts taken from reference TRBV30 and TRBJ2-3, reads SQTIHQWPATLVQPVGSPLSLECTVEGTSNPNLYWYRQAAGRGLQLLFYSVGIGQISSEVPQNLSASRPQDRQFILSSKKLLLSDSGFYLCAWRNTGDTQYFGPGTRLTVL.

The CDR3 reads CASDRGGLRDTEAFF. In nucleotides, the CDR3 is TGTGCCAGCGACCGGGGAGGGCTAAGGGACACTGAAGCTTTCTTT. J is TRBJ1-1 and V is TRBV28; no firm D call. The CDR3 covers 15 residues. The germline V gene has CDR1 MDHEN and CDR2 SYDVKM. Trimming took off 8 bases at V and 3 bases at J, with 19 bases between the two ends.

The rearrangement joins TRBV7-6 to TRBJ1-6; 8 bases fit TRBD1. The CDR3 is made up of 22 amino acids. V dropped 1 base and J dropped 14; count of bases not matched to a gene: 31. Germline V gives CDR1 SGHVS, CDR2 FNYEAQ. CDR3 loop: CASSLDSGGQGAPSPPKGALHF. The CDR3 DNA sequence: TGTGCCAGCAGCTTAGATTCGGGTGGGCAGGGGGCCCCATCCCCCCCAAAGGGAGCCCTCCACTTT.